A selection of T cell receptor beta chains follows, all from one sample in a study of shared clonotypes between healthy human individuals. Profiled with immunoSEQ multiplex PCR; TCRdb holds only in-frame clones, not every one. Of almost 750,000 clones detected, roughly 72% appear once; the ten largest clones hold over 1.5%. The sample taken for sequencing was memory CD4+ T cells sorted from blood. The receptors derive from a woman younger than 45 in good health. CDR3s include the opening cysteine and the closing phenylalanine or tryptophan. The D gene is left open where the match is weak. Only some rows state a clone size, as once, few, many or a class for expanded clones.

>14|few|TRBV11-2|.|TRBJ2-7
CASSLSPSPYEQYF
TGTGCCAGCAGCTTGAGCCCTTCTCCCTACGAGCAGTACTTC
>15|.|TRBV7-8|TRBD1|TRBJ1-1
CASRTLTGGFTEAFF
TGTGCCAGCAGAACTCTTACAGGGGGCTTCACTGAAGCTTTCTTT
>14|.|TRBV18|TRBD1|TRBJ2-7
CASSDGQGNYEQYF
TGTGCCAGCTCTGACGGACAGGGGAACTACGAGCAGTACTTC
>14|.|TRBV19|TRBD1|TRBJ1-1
CASSMGDSDTEAFF
TGTGCCAGTAGTATGGGGGACAGTGACACTGAAGCTTTCTTT
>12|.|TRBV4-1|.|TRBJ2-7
CASSHVSSEQYF
TGCGCCAGCAGCCATGTCAGTAGCGAGCAGTACTTC
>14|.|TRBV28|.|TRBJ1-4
CASSSPTGDEKLFF
TGTGCCAGCAGTTCTCCGACAGGTGATGAAAAACTGTTTTTT
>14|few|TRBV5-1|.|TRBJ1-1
CASSIGVEDTEAFF
TGCGCCAGCAGCATCGGAGTGGAGGACACTGAAGCTTTCTTT
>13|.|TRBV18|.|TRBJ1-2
CASSPSTLNGYTF
TGTGCCAGCTCACCAAGTACATTGAATGGCTACACCTTC
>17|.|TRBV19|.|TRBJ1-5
CASSILFAALSNQPQHF
TGTGCCAGTAGTATTCTTTTCGCAGCCCTTAGCAATCAGCCCCAGCATTTT
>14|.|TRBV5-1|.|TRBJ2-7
CASSSGDGAYEQYF
TGCGCCAGCAGCTCAGGGGACGGAGCCTACGAGCAGTACTTC
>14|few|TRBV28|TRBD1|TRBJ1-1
CASSQQGEYTEAFF
TGTGCCAGCAGTCAACAGGGGGAATACACTGAAGCTTTCTTT
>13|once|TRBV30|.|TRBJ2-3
CAWSRGGTDTQYF
TGTGCCTGGAGTCGCGGGGGCACAGATACGCAGTATTTT
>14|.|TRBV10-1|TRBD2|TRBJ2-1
CASSASGGPNEQFF
TGCGCCAGCAGTGCCAGCGGGGGCCCCAATGAGCAGTTCTTC
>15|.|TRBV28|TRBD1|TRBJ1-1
CASSLSPGGGVEAFF
TGTGCCAGCAGTTTAAGTCCAGGGGGGGGTGTTGAAGCTTTCTTT
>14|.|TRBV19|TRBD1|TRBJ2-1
CASNRDRGRGEQFF
TGTGCCAGTAACCGGGACAGGGGGCGCGGTGAGCAGTTCTTC
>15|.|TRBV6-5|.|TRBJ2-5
CASSYVTQGRETQYF
TGTGCCAGCAGTTACGTGACACAGGGGAGGGAGACCCAGTACTTC
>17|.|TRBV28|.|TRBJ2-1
CASRARGRPRFTNEQFF
TGTGCCAGCCGTGCTCGGGGTAGACCCCGGTTTACCAATGAGCAGTTCTTC
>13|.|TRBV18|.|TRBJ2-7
CASSPSLWWEQYF
TGTGCCAGCTCACCATCCCTTTGGTGGGAGCAGTACTTC
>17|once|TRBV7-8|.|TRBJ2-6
CASSFVGFPFGANVLTF
TGTGCCAGCAGCTTCGTGGGGTTTCCCTTTGGGGCCAACGTCCTGACTTTC
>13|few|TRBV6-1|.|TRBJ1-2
CASSEEGSYGYTF
TGTGCCAGCAGTGAAGAGGGCTCCTATGGCTACACCTTC
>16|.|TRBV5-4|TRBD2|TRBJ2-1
CASSLRGGLADNEQFF
TGTGCCAGCAGCTTGAGGGGGGGACTAGCGGACAATGAGCAGTTCTTC
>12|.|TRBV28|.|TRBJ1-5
CASHRGNQPQHF
TGTGCCAGCCACAGGGGCAATCAGCCCCAGCATTTT
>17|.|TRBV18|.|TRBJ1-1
CASSPPVVGIMNTEAFF
TGTGCCAGCTCACCACCGGTCGTCGGAATCATGAACACTGAAGCTTTCTTT
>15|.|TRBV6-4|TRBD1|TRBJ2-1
CASSDSIGGHNEQFF
TGTGCCAGCAGTGACTCGATAGGGGGCCACAATGAGCAGTTCTTC
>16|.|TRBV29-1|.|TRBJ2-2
CSASKGAGLNTGELFF
TGCAGCGCCAGCAAAGGGGCAGGTTTGAACACCGGGGAGCTGTTTTTT
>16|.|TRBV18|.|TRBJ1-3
CASSPPNSNSGNTIYF
TGTGCCAGCTCACCACCCAACAGCAACTCTGGAAACACCATATATTTT
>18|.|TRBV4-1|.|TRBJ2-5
CASSQDFSGDGNQETQYF
TGCGCCAGCAGCCAAGATTTCTCTGGGGACGGAAACCAAGAGACCCAGTACTTC
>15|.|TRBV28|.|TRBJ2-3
CASSSSALGTDTQYF
TGTGCCAGCAGTTCCTCGGCGTTGGGGACAGATACGCAGTATTTT
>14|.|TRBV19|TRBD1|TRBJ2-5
CASSIGGAGDRKYF
TGTGCCAGTAGTATAGGGGGGGCCGGGGACAGGAAGTACTTC
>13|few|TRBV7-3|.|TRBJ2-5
CASSPSREETQYF
TGTGCCAGCAGCCCCTCGCGAGAAGAGACCCAGTACTTC
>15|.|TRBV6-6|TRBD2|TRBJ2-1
CASSTGPGLVDEQFF
TGTGCCAGCAGCACGGGACCTGGACTAGTCGATGAGCAGTTCTTC
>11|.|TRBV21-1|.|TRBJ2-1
CASPSRRWPFF
TGTGCCAGCCCGTCCCGTCGGTGGCCGTTCTTC
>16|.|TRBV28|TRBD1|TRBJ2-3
CASSSPGEGAVLTQYF
TGTGCCAGCAGTTCCCCTGGAGAGGGGGCGGTCTTGACGCAGTATTTT
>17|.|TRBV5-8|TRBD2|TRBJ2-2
CASSLVRGSGFTGELFF
TGTGCCAGCAGCTTGGTTCGCGGGAGCGGATTCACCGGGGAGCTGTTTTTT
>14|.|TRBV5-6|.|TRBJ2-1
CASGKGWPYNEQFF
TGTGCCAGCGGGAAGGGGTGGCCCTACAATGAGCAGTTCTTC
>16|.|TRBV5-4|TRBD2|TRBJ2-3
CASSLVLAGNTDTQYF
TGTGCCAGCAGCTTGGTACTAGCGGGAAATACAGATACGCAGTATTTT
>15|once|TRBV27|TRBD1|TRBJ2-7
CASRLLTGGSYEQYF
TGTGCCAGCAGGCTTTTGACAGGGGGCAGCTACGAGCAGTACTTC
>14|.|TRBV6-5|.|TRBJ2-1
CASSYSRTYNEQFF
TGTGCCAGCAGTTACTCCCGGACCTACAATGAGCAGTTCTTC
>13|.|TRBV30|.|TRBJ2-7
CAWSVRSPDEQYF
TGTGCCTGGAGTGTACGGTCGCCGGACGAGCAGTACTTC
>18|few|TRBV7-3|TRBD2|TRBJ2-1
CASSPRALAGGPYNEQFF
TGTGCCAGCAGCCCTCGGGCCCTAGCGGGAGGGCCCTACAATGAGCAGTTCTTC
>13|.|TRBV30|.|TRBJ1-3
CAWTRISGNTIYF
TGTGCCTGGACTCGGATCTCTGGAAACACCATATATTTT
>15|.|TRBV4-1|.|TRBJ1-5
CASRPTGNSNQPQHF
TGCGCCAGCAGGCCCACTGGGAATAGCAATCAGCCCCAGCATTTT
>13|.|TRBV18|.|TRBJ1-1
CASSPDGNTEAFF
TGTGCCAGCTCACCGGACGGCAACACTGAAGCTTTCTTT
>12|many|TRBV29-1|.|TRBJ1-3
CSVGGSGNTIYF
TGCAGCGTTGGAGGCTCTGGAAACACCATATATTTT
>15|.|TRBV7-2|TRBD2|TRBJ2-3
CASSLTGLVADTQYF
TGTGCCAGCAGCCTAACAGGACTAGTTGCAGATACGCAGTATTTT
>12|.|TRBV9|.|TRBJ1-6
CASISLGSPLHF
TGTGCCAGCATTTCACTAGGATCACCCCTCCACTTT
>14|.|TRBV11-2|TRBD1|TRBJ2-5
CASSLWDREETQYF
TGTGCCAGCAGCCTCTGGGACAGGGAAGAGACCCAGTACTTC
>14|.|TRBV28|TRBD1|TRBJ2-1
CASRSKGQGYEQFF
TGTGCCAGCAGGTCCAAGGGACAGGGGTATGAGCAGTTCTTC
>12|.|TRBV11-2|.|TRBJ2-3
CASSFVLDTQYF
TGTGCCAGCAGCTTCGTTCTGGATACGCAGTATTTT
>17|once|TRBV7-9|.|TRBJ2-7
CASSLRVSGQRSYEQYF
TGTGCCAGCAGCTTAAGAGTAAGCGGACAGAGATCCTACGAGCAGTACTTC
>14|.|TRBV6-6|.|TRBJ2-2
CASSIRSGAGELFF
TGTGCCAGCAGTATACGCTCGGGGGCCGGGGAGCTGTTTTTT
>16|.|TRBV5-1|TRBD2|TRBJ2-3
CASSLGGTSVTDTQYF
TGCGCCAGCAGCTTGGGTGGGACTAGCGTCACAGATACGCAGTATTTT
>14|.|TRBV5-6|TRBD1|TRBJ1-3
CASSDGQAGNTIYF
TGTGCCAGCAGCGACGGACAGGCTGGAAACACCATATATTTT
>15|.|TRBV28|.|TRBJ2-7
CASSLLPPGDYEQYF
TGTGCCAGCAGTTTACTCCCCCCAGGAGACTACGAGCAGTACTTC